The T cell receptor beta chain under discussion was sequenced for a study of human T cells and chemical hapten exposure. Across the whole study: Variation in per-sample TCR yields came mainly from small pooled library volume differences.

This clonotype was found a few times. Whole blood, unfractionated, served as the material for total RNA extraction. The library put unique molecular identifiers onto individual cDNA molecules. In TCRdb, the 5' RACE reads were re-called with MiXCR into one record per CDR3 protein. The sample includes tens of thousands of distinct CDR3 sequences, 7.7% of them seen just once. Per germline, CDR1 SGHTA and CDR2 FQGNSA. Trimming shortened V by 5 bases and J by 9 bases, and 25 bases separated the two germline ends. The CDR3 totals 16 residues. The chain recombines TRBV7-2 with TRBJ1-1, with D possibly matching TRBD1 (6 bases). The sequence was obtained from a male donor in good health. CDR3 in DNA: TGTGCCAGCAGCCCAGGGGACGTCCGGGGGGTACTGAAAGCTTTCTTT. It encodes CASSPGDVRGVLKAFF.